This T cell receptor beta chain comes out of a study of blood T cell repertoires in COVID-19. Whole-study context: COVID-19 samples from acute and convalescent phases originated in the United States, Italy and Spain.

Trimming took 2 bases from V and 5 from J; bases not matched to a gene: 16. CDR1 and CDR2 (germline): MNHEY, SMNVEV (reference sequence). The CDR3 is 18 residues long. Cohorts were assigned according to the clinical history that participants reported. In the study's own analysis: Scientists estimated how many nucleated cells there were by amplifying reference gene primers. Profiled with immunoSEQ multiplex PCR; TCRdb holds only in-frame clones, not every one. From that table come the V and J calls and clone size; the DNA was used to work out D and trimming. The data show some 180,000 clones, with about 80% seen just once and roughly 14% held by the top ten.

This clonotype originated in a man aged 55 to 69 who had been exposed to COVID-19. The V call is TRBV27, the J call TRBJ1-1; TRBD1 agrees at 8 bases. The sequenced sample consisted of PBMCs or T cells enriched from blood (not recorded which). The CDR3 spells CASSLGRGTGLWGTEAFF. CDR3 in DNA: TGTGCCAGCAGTTTAGGGCGGGGGACAGGCCTTTGGGGGACTGAAGCTTTCTTT.